The 16 T cell receptor beta chains presented below share a single source sample, sequenced in a study of CD8 T cells in Susac syndrome. The RNA, 0.5 to 1 ug, was put through reverse transcription using random hexamers. One entry per CDR3 protein, called by TCRdb with MiXCR from the immunoSEQ multiplex PCR reads. This repertoire shows around 190,000 distinct CDR3 sequences, about 95% found once; its top ten account for 0.15% to 0.2%. The specimen sequenced was CD8+ T cells from PBMCs. These receptors originate from a human donor with multiple sclerosis.

This rearrangement joins TRBV6-5 to TRBJ2-1; D is possibly TRBD2 (5 bases). With 8 bases removed from V and 9 bases from J, the gap between germline ends came to 20 bases. This CDR3 has 14 amino acids. CDR1 and CDR2 from the germline V gene are MNHEY and SVGAGI. CDR3 coding DNA: TGTGCCAGCGGGGTTCTAGCTGACCTCGGTGAGCAGTTCTTC. This sequence encodes CASGVLADLGEQFF.

This rearrangement joins TRBV12-3 or TRBV12-4 to TRBJ2-1, with no clear D. This CDR3 has 14 residues. V lost 7 bases, J lost 3 bases, and 13 bases lay in between. The CDR3 sequence is CASTRGLDYNEQFF. The DNA for the CDR3 is TGTGCCAGCACCAGAGGCCTAGACTACAATGAGCAGTTCTTC.

The chain couples TRBV4-1 to TRBJ2-3; D remains unclear. The length of the CDR3 is 14 residues. Germline values: CDR1 MGHRA, CDR2 YSYEKL. Trimming removed 4 bases from V and 2 bases from J, with 10 bases in between. The CDR3: CASSLGPYTDTQYF. Here the CDR3 DNA reads TGCGCCAGCAGCCTTGGACCCTACACAGATACGCAGTATTTT.

V gene TRBV20-1 combines with J gene TRBJ1-1, with 9 positions matching TRBD1. V lost 4 bases and J lost 8; bases outside the gene matches: 8. Germline V gene data show CDR1 as DFQATT and CDR2 as SNEGSKA (reference sequence). The CDR3 totals 13 residues. CDR3 protein: CSANPGQGGEAFF. CDR3 sequence (DNA): TGCAGTGCTAATCCGGGACAGGGAGGAGAAGCTTTCTTT.

V and J are TRBV27 and TRBJ2-1; 10 bases line up with TRBD2. The germline gives CDR1 MNHEY, CDR2 SMNVEV (reference sequence). The trim removed 6 bases at V and 7 bases at J, leaving 9 bases unmatched. The CDR3 extends over 15 amino acids. CDR3: CASSPGTSASNEQFF. The DNA of the CDR3 is TGTGCCAGCAGCCCCGGGACTAGCGCCTCAAATGAGCAGTTCTTC.

The gene calls are TRBV9 and TRBJ2-3; 7 bases map to TRBD2. After removal of 3 bases from V and 3 bases from J, the junction contained 13 bases not matched to a gene. Germline V lookup: CDR1 SGDLS, CDR2 YYNGEE. The length of the CDR3 is 17 residues. CDR3 region: CASSAGRSLDGTDTQYF. The CDR3 DNA follows: TGTGCCAGCAGCGCCGGGAGGAGCCTAGATGGTACAGATACGCAGTATTTT.

This clonotype was recorded once. The chain uses TRBV4-1 and TRBJ2-7; D unclear. This CDR3 has 14 amino acids. The V end was cut by 1 base, the J end by 0 bases, with 7 bases between. Germline assignment: CDR1 MGHRA and CDR2 YSYEKL. Here the CDR3 DNA reads TGCGCCAGCAGCCAAGTTCTCAGCTCCTACGAGCAGTACTTC. Amino acids: CASSQVLSSYEQYF.

The J gene is TRBJ2-1, the V gene TRBV13; the match to TRBD2 covers 12 bases. The germline V gene has CDR1 PRHDT and CDR2 FYEKMQ (reference sequence). J lost 5 bases, V lost 4 bases, and 3 bases had no gene match. The CDR3 runs 15 residues. The CDR3 DNA is TGTGCCAGCAGCTCCTGGACTAGCGGGAACAATGAGCAGTTCTTC. Translation gives CASSSWTSGNNEQFF.

The V gene is TRBV27, the J gene TRBJ2-3; D is perhaps TRBD2 (5 bases). Trimming pared 1 base from V and 0 bases from J, leaving 14 bases between. CDR1 is MNHEY and CDR2 is SMNVEV in the germline V gene (reference sequence). The CDR3 extends over 17 amino acids. The CDR3 DNA follows: TGTGCCAGCAGTTTATTGGGTAGCGCGTCTAGCACAGATACGCAGTATTTT. Amino acids: CASSLLGSASSTDTQYF.

The chain combines TRBV29-1 with TRBJ1-2; no clear D. The CDR3 is 18 residues long. CDR1 and CDR2 from the germline V gene are SQVTM and ANQGSEA. V dropped 6 bases and J dropped 0 bases, with 26 bases sitting between them. In nucleotides, the CDR3 is TGCAGCGTGCTCGAGTCTCTTAGAAGGAGAAAGTCTAACTATGGCTACACCTTC. Translating it yields CSVLESLRRRKSNYGYTF. The full variable domain, its missing parts supplied by reference TRBV29-1 and TRBJ1-2, is SAVISQKPSRDICQRGTSLTIQCQVDSQVTMMFWYRQQPGQSLTLIATANQGSEATYESGFVIDKFPISRPNLTFSTLTVSNMSPEDSSIYLCSVLESLRRRKSNYGYTFGSGTRLTVV.

V is TRBV4-1 and J is TRBJ2-7, with D tentatively TRBD2 (6 bases). The CDR3 runs to 16 residues. The germline gives CDR1 MGHRA, CDR2 YSYEKL. The V end lost 1 base, the J end lost 0 bases, and 13 bases lay between the germline ends. As DNA, the CDR3 is TGCGCCAGCAGCCAAGGAGGAGGGCTTAGCTCCTACGAGCAGTACTTC. This gives the protein CASSQGGGLSSYEQYF.

The CDR3 protein is CATSTSRSTDTQYF. CDR3 bases: TGTGCCACCAGCACCTCTAGATCCACAGATACGCAGTATTTT. The rearrangement links TRBV15 to TRBJ2-3; D remains ambiguous. V was clipped by 4 bases and J by 2 bases, with 10 bases between them. This CDR3 region has 14 residues. Germline CDR1 and CDR2: LNHNV and YYDKDF (reference sequence).

A single count supports this clonotype. V usage is TRBV20-1 and J usage is TRBJ2-1; no firm D call. CDR3 length equals 15 residues. Trimming stripped 0 bases from V and 2 bases from J, with 11 bases between. CDR1 is DFQATT, CDR2 SNEGSKA, per germline (reference sequence). The CDR3 DNA sequence: TGCAGTGCTAGAGAATCCCGCGCCACCTACAATGAGCAGTTCTTC. Its protein product is CSARESRATYNEQFF.

This chain joins TRBV5-1 and TRBJ2-1, with 7 positions matching TRBD2. V lost 5 bases, J lost 4 bases, and 12 bases stayed unmatched. Germline CDR1 is SGHRS and CDR2 is YFSETQ. This CDR3 comprises 16 residues. CDR3 loop: CASRSTGGAVYNEQFF. As DNA, the CDR3 is TGCGCCAGCAGATCGACGGGGGGAGCAGTTTACAATGAGCAGTTCTTC.

V and J are TRBV25-1 and TRBJ2-1; D perhaps matches TRBD2 (6 bases). V dropped 4 bases and J dropped 0 bases, with 13 bases sitting between them. CDR3 length equals 16 residues. Germline loops: CDR1 MGHDK, CDR2 SYGVNS. CDR3 sequence reads: CASSGGAVSSYNEQFF. Written as DNA, the CDR3 is TGTGCCAGCAGTGGCGGGGCTGTAAGCTCCTACAATGAGCAGTTCTTC.

This clonotype was counted a single time. A junction boundary mismatches the germline segment, possibly from a read error. This rearrangement joins TRBV7-7 to TRBJ2-1; 9 bases line up with TRBD2. The germline CDR1 and CDR2 sequences are SSHAT and FNYEAQ (reference sequence). The CDR3 runs 14 residues. This chain's CDR3 is CASSSGLASHEQFF. The CDR3, as DNA: TGTGCTAGCAGCTCGGGACTAGCTTCCCATGAGCAGTTCTTC.